This TCR beta chain was found in a study of control samples from healthy donors and cancer patients. Sequencing used immunoSEQ multiplex PCR; TCRdb keeps in-frame clones, though not all of them. The data show approximately 90,000 clones, around nine tenths seen once. The source material was blood. The clonotype originates from a man between 25 and 39 years old in good health.

The CDR3 DNA reads TGTGCCAGTAGTATTAACACTGAAGCTTTCTTT. Its translation is CASSINTEAFF. The chain couples TRBV19 to TRBJ1-1, with D unclear. Germline CDR1 is LNHDA and CDR2 is SQIVND (reference sequence). The CDR3 has 11 amino acids. With 3 bases removed from V and 2 bases from J, the gap between germline ends came to 1 base.